A selection of T cell receptor beta chains follows, all from one sample in a study of shared clonotypes between healthy human individuals. TCRdb's copy holds only in-frame clones and misses some; the assay was immunoSEQ multiplex PCR. The sample records around 980,000 clones, 75% to 85% being singletons. The sequenced sample consisted of memory CD4+ T cells from PBMCs. These receptors came from a man aged 18 to 30 in good health. Some clones in this sample may be carry-over from other donors' samples. CDR3s include the opening cysteine and the closing phenylalanine or tryptophan. A D gene is named only where the DNA matches it firmly. Rows may omit the clone size; those that give it use once, few, many or a size class.

J	D	size	length	V	CDR3	DNA
TRBJ2-2	-	few	15	TRBV7-2	CASSPNRPYDGELFF	TGTGCCAGCAGCCCAAATAGACCCTACGACGGGGAGCTGTTTTTT
TRBJ2-3	TRBD1	-	20	TRBV11-3	CASSLGDYGQGNLVADTQYF	TGTGCCAGCAGCTTAGGTGATTATGGACAGGGAAATTTGGTCGCAGATACGCAGTATTTT
TRBJ2-7	TRBD2	-	16	TRBV7-2	CASSLGASGRRGEQYF	TGTGCCAGCAGCTTAGGGGCCAGCGGGAGACGGGGCGAGCAGTACTTC
TRBJ1-2	-	few	15	TRBV2	CASSEMGSQGRGYTF	TGTGCCAGCAGTGAAATGGGCTCACAGGGTCGGGGCTACACCTTC
TRBJ2-7	TRBD1	-	15	TRBV11-2	CASSIGTGSSYEQYF	TGTGCCAGCAGCATCGGGACAGGGAGCTCCTACGAGCAGTACTTC
TRBJ1-2	-	-	13	TRBV9	CASSVSRGYGYTF	TGTGCCAGCAGCGTGTCGCGGGGCTATGGCTACACCTTC
TRBJ1-2	-	-	15	TRBV11-2	CASSSLEAKTPGYTF	TGTGCCAGCAGCTCCCTGGAGGCTAAAACGCCTGGCTACACCTTC
TRBJ1-1	-	-	16	TRBV9	CASSVAPFGQHTEAFF	TGTGCCAGCAGCGTAGCTCCGTTCGGACAGCACACTGAAGCTTTCTTT
TRBJ1-2	TRBD1	-	15	TRBV4-1	CASSRPLTGNYGYTF	TGCGCCAGCAGCCGGCCCTTGACAGGGAACTATGGCTACACCTTC
TRBJ1-2	-	few	13	TRBV5-1	CASSGEGNYGYTF	TGCGCCAGCAGCGGGGAGGGAAACTATGGCTACACCTTC
TRBJ2-7	TRBD2	-	14	TRBV5-1	CASSLEPAGGGQYF	TGCGCCAGCAGCTTGGAACCAGCGGGAGGGGGGCAGTACTTC
TRBJ2-5	-	-	14	TRBV5-4	CASSLMTGGETQYF	TGTGCCAGCAGCTTGATGACGGGCGGGGAGACCCAGTACTTC
TRBJ2-7	-	-	14	TRBV6-1	CASSVNRLTYEQYF	TGTGCCAGCAGTGTTAACAGGTTAACCTACGAGCAGTACTTC
TRBJ2-2	-	-	13	TRBV5-1	CASSPLYTGELFF	TGCGCCAGCAGCCCCCTTTACACCGGGGAGCTGTTTTTT
TRBJ1-4	-	-	17	TRBV4-2	CASSQDHTGGTSEKLFF	TGTGCCAGCAGCCAAGACCACACGGGGGGCACCTCTGAAAAACTGTTTTTT
TRBJ2-5	TRBD2	few	12	TRBV30	CAWNAGGETQYF	TGTGCCTGGAATGCGGGGGGGGAGACCCAGTACTTC
TRBJ1-4	-	-	15	TRBV30	CAWSVLDGGSEKLFF	TGTGCCTGGAGTGTACTCGATGGGGGTTCGGAGAAACTGTTTTTT
TRBJ2-6	-	-	15	TRBV7-2	CASSLSGSGANVLTF	TGTGCCAGCAGCTTAAGCGGGTCTGGGGCCAACGTCCTGACTTTC
TRBJ1-3	TRBD1	-	13	TRBV28	CALGGTSGNTIYF	TGTGCCTTAGGGGGCACTAGTGGAAACACCATATATTTT
TRBJ1-4	TRBD1	-	14	TRBV5-1	CASNFRGLDEKLFF	TGCGCCAGCAACTTCAGGGGGCTTGATGAAAAACTGTTTTTT
TRBJ2-7	TRBD1	-	19	TRBV28	CASSPNPGTGGPGTYEQYF	TGTGCCAGCAGTCCCAACCCCGGGACAGGGGGCCCCGGAACCTACGAGCAGTACTTC
TRBJ1-2	-	-	11	TRBV29-1	CSDSRGYGYTF	TGCAGCGACAGCCGGGGGTATGGCTACACCTTC
TRBJ1-5	TRBD1	many	14	TRBV27	CASSGRQGNQPQHF	TGTGCCAGCAGTGGACGACAGGGAAATCAGCCCCAGCATTTT
TRBJ2-6	TRBD1	-	15	TRBV9	CASSVRGPGANVLTF	TGTGCCAGCAGCGTAAGGGGGCCTGGGGCCAACGTCCTGACTTTC
TRBJ2-7	-	-	16	TRBV5-1	CASSLGLRDSPYEQYF	TGCGCCAGCAGCTTGGGCTTACGGGACTCTCCCTACGAGCAGTACTTC
TRBJ1-1	-	-	14	TRBV4-1	CASRSGQLNTEAFF	TGCGCCAGCAGATCAGGACAGTTGAACACTGAAGCTTTCTTT
TRBJ2-2	TRBD2	-	16	TRBV19	CASRRSGSYRTGELFF	TGTGCCAGTCGGCGTAGCGGGAGTTATCGCACCGGGGAGCTGTTTTTT
TRBJ2-7	TRBD2	-	16	TRBV5-3	CARSRTSGSSKYEQYF	TGTGCCAGAAGCCGGACTAGCGGGAGTAGTAAATACGAGCAGTACTTC
TRBJ1-1	-	few	15	TRBV6-1	CASSSQGGRNTEAFF	TGTGCCAGCAGTAGTCAGGGTGGTAGGAACACTGAAGCTTTCTTT
TRBJ1-1	TRBD1	-	16	TRBV4-1	CASSQQGGTGGTEAFF	TGCGCCAGCAGCCAACAAGGAGGGACAGGGGGCACTGAAGCTTTCTTT
TRBJ1-2	-	many	17	TRBV28	CASSFPKPGGGGRGYTF	TGTGCCAGCAGTTTTCCCAAACCCGGAGGCGGGGGACGTGGCTACACCTTC
TRBJ2-7	TRBD1	few	19	TRBV2	CASSTSFLSRRDRDREQYF	TGTGCCAGCAGCACAAGCTTCTTGAGCCGCCGGGACAGGGATCGCGAGCAGTACTTC
TRBJ1-4	TRBD1	once	12	TRBV29-1	CTAGTGREKLFF	TGCACCGCCGGGACAGGGCGTGAAAAACTGTTTTTT
TRBJ1-1	TRBD1	-	15	TRBV6-5	CATINPGTGGSEAFF	TGTGCCACTATAAACCCGGGGACAGGGGGCTCTGAAGCTTTCTTT
TRBJ2-1	-	-	15	TRBV27	CASSREGLSYNEQFF	TGTGCCAGCAGCCGCGAGGGCTTGAGTTACAATGAGCAGTTCTTC
TRBJ1-3	-	-	14	TRBV28	CASLTGGAGNTIYF	TGTGCCAGCCTCACCGGGGGAGCTGGAAACACCATATATTTT
TRBJ2-1	-	-	14	TRBV29-1	CSVARTPPVDEQFF	TGCAGCGTTGCTAGGACCCCCCCCGTCGATGAGCAGTTCTTC
TRBJ1-5	-	-	12	TRBV28	CASSPRLTPQHF	TGTGCCAGCAGTCCCCGATTGACGCCCCAGCATTTT
TRBJ1-2	-	-	13	TRBV5-1	CASSSPPNYGYTF	TGCGCCAGCAGCTCCCCCCCTAACTATGGCTACACCTTC
TRBJ2-2	-	-	13	TRBV7-7	CASSLNPSGELFF	TGTGCCAGCAGCTTAAACCCCTCCGGGGAGCTGTTTTTT
TRBJ1-2	-	-	13	TRBV19	CASLGGSSGGYTF	TGTGCCAGTCTGGGGGGCTCCTCGGGAGGCTACACCTTC